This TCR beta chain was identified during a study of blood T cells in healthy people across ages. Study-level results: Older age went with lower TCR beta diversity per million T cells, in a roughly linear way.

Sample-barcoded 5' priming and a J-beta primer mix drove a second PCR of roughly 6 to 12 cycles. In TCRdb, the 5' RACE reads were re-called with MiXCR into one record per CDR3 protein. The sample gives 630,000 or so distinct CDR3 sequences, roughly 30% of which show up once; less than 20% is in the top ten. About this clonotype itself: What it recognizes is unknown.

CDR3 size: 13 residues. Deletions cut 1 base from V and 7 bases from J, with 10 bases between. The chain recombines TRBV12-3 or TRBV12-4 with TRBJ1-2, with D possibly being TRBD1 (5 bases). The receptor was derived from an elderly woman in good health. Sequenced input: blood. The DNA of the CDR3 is TGTGCCAGCAGTTTAGATGGGGCAGCTGGCTACACCTTC. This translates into CASSLDGAAGYTF.